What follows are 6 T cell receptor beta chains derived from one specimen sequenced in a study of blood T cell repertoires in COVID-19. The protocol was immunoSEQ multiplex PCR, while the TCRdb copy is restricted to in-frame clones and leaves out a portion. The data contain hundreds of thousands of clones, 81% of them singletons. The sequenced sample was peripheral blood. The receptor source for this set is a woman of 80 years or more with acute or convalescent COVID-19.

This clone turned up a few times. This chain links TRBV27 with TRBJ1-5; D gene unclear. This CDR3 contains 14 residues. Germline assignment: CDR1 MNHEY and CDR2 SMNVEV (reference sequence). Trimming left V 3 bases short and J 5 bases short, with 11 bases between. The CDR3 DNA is TGTGCCAGCAGTTTTGGTGGCGGGTATCAGCCCCAGCATTTT. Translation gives CASSFGGGYQPQHF.

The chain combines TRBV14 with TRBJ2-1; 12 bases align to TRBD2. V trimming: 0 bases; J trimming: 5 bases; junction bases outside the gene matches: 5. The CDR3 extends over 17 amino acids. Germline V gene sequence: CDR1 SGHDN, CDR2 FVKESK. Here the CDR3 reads CASSQDETSGSDNEQFF. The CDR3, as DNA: TGTGCCAGCAGCCAAGATGAGACTAGCGGGAGTGACAATGAGCAGTTCTTC.

DNA of the CDR3: TGTGCCAGCAGCGTGCGGGGGGTGATGGATGAAAAACTGTTTTTT. It encodes CASSVRGVMDEKLFF. The chain combines TRBV5-8 with TRBJ1-4, with D possibly TRBD1 on 5 matching bases. The CDR3 runs to 15 residues. Per germline, CDR1 SGHTS and CDR2 YDEGEE. V shed 4 bases and J shed 6 bases, with 16 bases lying between them.

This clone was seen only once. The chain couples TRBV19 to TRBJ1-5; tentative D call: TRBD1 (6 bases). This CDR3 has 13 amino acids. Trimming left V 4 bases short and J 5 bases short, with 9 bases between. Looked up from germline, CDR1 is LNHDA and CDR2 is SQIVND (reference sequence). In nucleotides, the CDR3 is TGTGCCAGTAGTACGTACAGGGATCAGCCCCAGCATTTT. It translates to CASSTYRDQPQHF. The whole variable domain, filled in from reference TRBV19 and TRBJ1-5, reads DGGITQSPKYLFRKEGQNVTLSCEQNLNHDAMYWYRQDPGQGLRLIYYSQIVNDFQKGDIAEGYSVSREKKESFPLTVTSAQKNPTAFYLCASSTYRDQPQHFGDGTRLSIL.

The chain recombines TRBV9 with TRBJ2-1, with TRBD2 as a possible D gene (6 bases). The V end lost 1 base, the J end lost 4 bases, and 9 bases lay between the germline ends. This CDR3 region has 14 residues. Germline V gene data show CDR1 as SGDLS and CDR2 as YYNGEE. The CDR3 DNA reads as TGTGCCAGCAGCGTAACTGCGGGATACAATGAGCAGTTCTTC. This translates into CASSVTAGYNEQFF.

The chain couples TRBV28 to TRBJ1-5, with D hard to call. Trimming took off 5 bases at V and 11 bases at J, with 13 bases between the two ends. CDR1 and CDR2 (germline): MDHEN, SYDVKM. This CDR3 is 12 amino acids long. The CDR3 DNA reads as TGTGCCAGCAGTGCCGACCGGAGGGCCCAGCATTTT. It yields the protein CASSADRRAQHF.